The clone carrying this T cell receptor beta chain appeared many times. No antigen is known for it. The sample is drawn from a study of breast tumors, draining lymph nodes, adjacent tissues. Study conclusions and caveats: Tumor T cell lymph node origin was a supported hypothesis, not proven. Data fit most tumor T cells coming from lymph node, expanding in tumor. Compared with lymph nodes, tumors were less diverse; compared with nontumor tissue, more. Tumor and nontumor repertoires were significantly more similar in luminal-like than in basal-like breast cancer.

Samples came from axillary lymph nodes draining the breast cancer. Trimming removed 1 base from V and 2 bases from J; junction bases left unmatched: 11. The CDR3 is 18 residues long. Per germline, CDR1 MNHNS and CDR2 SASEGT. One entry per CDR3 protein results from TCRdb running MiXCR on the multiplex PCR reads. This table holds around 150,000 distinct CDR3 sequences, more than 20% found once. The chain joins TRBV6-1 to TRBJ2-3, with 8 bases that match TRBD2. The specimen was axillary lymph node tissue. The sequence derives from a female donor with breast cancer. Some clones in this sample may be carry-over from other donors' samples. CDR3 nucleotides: TGTGCCAGCAGTGAAGGGTTCTCGGGACTAGGCGACACAGATACGCAGTATTTT. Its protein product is CASSEGFSGLGDTDTQYF.